Detailed here is one TCR beta chain. This clone has ten or more counts. It has no known antigen specificity. The read ends 3 residues shy of where the CDR3 ends; the end is completed using the germline J gene. This specimen comes from a study of T cell clonality in common variable immunodeficiency (dated by TCRdb to the mid-2010s). Equivalent amounts of genomic DNA from CVID and control samples were used as sequencing input. For every sample, a 60 bp segment covering the rearranged TCRbeta CDR3 region was amplified and then sequenced. The immunoSEQ assay, a bias-corrected multiplex PCR combined with high-throughput sequencing, was used for TCRbeta amplification. The source study handled its data this way. Each unique nucleotide sequence was treated as a clone and annotated with V, D and J genes, copy number and frequency. Sequences were labeled productive if in frame, and non-productive if out of frame or containing stop codons. As previously described, clonality was calculated on the basis of Shannon's entropy. Mean CDR3 Kyte-Doolittle hydropathy was derived from the predicted amino acid sequences of productive clones. Using the R hclust function, scaled V gene usage was clustered hierarchically with Manhattan distance and complete linkage. Sharing of clones by CDR3 amino acid sequence was evaluated by resampling 12 repertoires per group over 100 rounds. The repertoires were screened for some 70 published EBV-specific TCRbeta sequences and approximately 230 published CMV-specific TCRbeta sequences. A couple of CVID samples yielding fewer than 10,000 sequences were excluded from analysis, leaving approximately 40 CVID repertoires. TCRdb mirrors the immuneACCESS table, restricted to in-frame sequences. Some clones are absent from its copies; in checked studies, under half trace to an unresolved V gene, and the reason for the others is unknown. V and J calls and clone size are as listed in that table; D and trimming were resolved from the DNA. The sample records tens of thousands of clones, none occurring a single time. The ten largest account for approximately 2% of the sample.

Results and caveats for the whole study, not just this receptor: Compared with healthy controls, CVID subjects showed increased TCRbeta clonality (t-test p = 0.018), a feature most characteristic of about a third of subjects. Even though DNA input was the same, control samples had an average of around 75,000 unique sequences each, compared with approximately 30,000 in CVID samples. CVID subjects shared fewer TCRbeta clones with each other than healthy controls did (p < 0.0001). It was noted by the authors that sequencing of the repertoires of T cell subpopulations would be needed to clarify the cause of the increased clonality in CVID. Differences among patients in the CVID cohort limited the correlations between repertoire features and clinical complications. Reportedly, TCRbeta sequences from CVID had fewer deletions and N-nucleotide insertions, and highly modified clones with 13 or more V deletions were absent from CVID.

CDR1 and CDR2 (LNHDA, SQIVND) derive from the germline V gene (reference sequence). Deletion took 4 bases off V and 6 bases off J, with a span of 16 bases between the germline ends. Taken from cysteine to phenylalanine, the CDR3 has 14 residues. Shown are 33 bases from within the CDR3, in frame from base 1. Predominantly Caucasian heritage was noted among both the CVID patients and the healthy controls. From each donor, about 5 to 8 ml of heparinized peripheral whole blood was collected. TCRbeta CDR3 repertoires were sequenced from genomic DNA of adults with common variable immune deficiency (CVID) and healthy adult controls. There were roughly 22 healthy adult volunteers in the control group (roughly twelve female and 10 male), ranging in age from roughly 20 to 66 years, with a mean age of around 36. Diluted blood was subjected to density centrifugation over Hypaque 1077 or Ficoll-Paque for isolation of peripheral blood mononuclear cells. Genomic DNA was obtained from unsorted mononuclear cells using either Qiagen column purification or a centrifugation-based method.

Sequenced: peripheral blood mononuclear cells. This sequence uses TRBV19 and TRBJ2-7; TRBD2 is possibly the D segment (6 matching bases). This sequence was found in a person aged 18 to 70 in good health. For the CDR3, the sequence is CASSSAGGSAEQYF. Incomplete CDR3 DNA: TGTGCCAGTAGTAGCGCAGGAGGGTCTGCCGAG.